The clone carrying this TCR beta chain was observed a single time. This entry is derived from a study of shared clonotypes between healthy human individuals. Assay used: immunoSEQ multiplex PCR; TCRdb lists only in-frame clones, some missing. The sample contains more than 550,000 clones, approximately 72% of which appear only once. In germline, CDR1 is GTSNPN, CDR2 SVGIG (reference sequence). This CDR3 has 12 amino acids. V was pared by 5 bases and J by 4 bases, with 10 bases between. The clonotype comes from a woman aged 25 to 45 in good health. The chain carries TRBV30 and TRBJ2-3, with a weak D call TRBD2 (6 bases). Sequenced sample: memory CD4+ T cells sorted from blood. Documented subset: CD45RA-negative fraction. The CDR3 DNA sequence: TGTGCCTGGGCGGGATCGGCAGATACGCAGTATTTT. Amino acids: CAWAGSADTQYF.